Below, 25 T cell receptor beta chains from the same sample are listed, as sequenced in a study of CXCR3-negative and CXCR3-positive naive CD8 T cells. Study observations and caveats: For CXCR3-positive naive cells, TRB CDR3s were more hydrophobic than those of CXCR3-negative naive cells.

Libraries of TRB cDNA were made by 5' RACE and carried UMIs. Reprocessing the 5' RACE reads, TCRdb reports a single entry for every CDR3 protein and omits DNA. The sample totals 130,000 to 150,000 distinct CDR3 sequences. Which antigens these TCRs recognize remains unknown. Specimen: naive CXCR3+ CD8+ T cells from blood. Subset described: CD45RO-CCR7+CD27+CD95- naive CD8+ T cells expressing CXCR3 (TNR3+). The origin of the receptors is a human donor in good health. Some clones in this sample may be carry-over from other donors' samples.

The CDR3 loop reads CASSVPGGNTGELFF. This rearrangement joins TRBV6-1 to TRBJ2-2; TCRdb's D call, TRBD1, is unchecked because there is no DNA. CDR3 size: 15 residues. Germline CDR1 and CDR2: MNHNS and SASEGT.

The V and J genes are TRBV28 and TRBJ2-2. Germline-derived CDR1 and CDR2 are MDHEN and SYDVKM. The CDR3 runs to 14 residues. The chain's CDR3 is CASSLFEDTGELFF.

V usage is TRBV3-1 and J usage is TRBJ2-7. The CDR3 is made up of 14 amino acids. Per the germline V gene, CDR1 is LGHDT and CDR2 is YNNKEL (reference sequence). CDR3 sequence: CASSQAGPNYEQYF.

The V call is TRBV11-2, the J call TRBJ2-7. Germline V lookup: CDR1 SGHAT, CDR2 FQNNGV. This CDR3 spans 14 amino acids. The CDR3 protein is CASSSAQLGWEQYF.

The chain employs TRBV7-9 and TRBJ1-2; without DNA, the TCRdb call of TRBD1 cannot be checked. Germline values: CDR1 SEHNR, CDR2 FQNEAQ (reference sequence). The CDR3 is 15 amino acids. The CDR3 spells CASSLYPDSNYGYTF.

The V call is TRBV4-3, the J call TRBJ1-1; TCRdb names TRBD1, which stays unverified in the absence of DNA. CDR1 is LGHNA, CDR2 YSLEER, per germline. The CDR3 length is 13 residues. CDR3 protein: CASSQHRGTEAFF.

The rearrangement links TRBV5-1 to TRBJ1-5. CDR1 and CDR2 from the germline V gene are SGHRS and YFSETQ. CDR3 size: 14 residues. CDR3: CASSLDGGRQPQHF.

The chain recombines TRBV5-1 with TRBJ2-5; TCRdb lists TRBD1, though no DNA is available to test this call. The CDR3 runs 16 residues. Germline assignment: CDR1 SGHRS and CDR2 YFSETQ. This chain's CDR3 is CASSSGTGGIQETQYF.

The rearrangement joins TRBV28 to TRBJ1-1. The CDR3 covers 16 residues. The V gene's germline CDR1 is MDHEN and CDR2 SYDVKM. The CDR3 sequence: CASSYLEGGMNTEAFF.

The genes are TRBV4-3 and TRBJ2-1; the TCRdb D gene call, TRBD1, has no DNA to confirm it. Germline CDR1 is LGHNA and CDR2 is YSLEER. The CDR3 loop spans 17 amino acids. The CDR3 region is CASSQDRKGKGGWEQFF.

This sequence joins TRBV20-1 and TRBJ2-4; no DNA is available, so the TRBD2 call from TCRdb remains unchecked. The CDR3 spans 13 residues. CDR1 and CDR2 from the germline V gene are DFQATT and SNEGSKA (reference sequence). The CDR3 sequence is CSARALRFNIQYF.

V usage is TRBV5-4 and J usage is TRBJ2-2; TCRdb reports TRBD2, a call that lacks DNA to check it against. The length of the CDR3 is 18 residues. Germline loops: CDR1 SGHNT, CDR2 YYREEE (reference sequence). The CDR3 protein is CASSPGGLGLENTGELFF.

The V call is TRBV7-6, the J call TRBJ2-5; there is no DNA to check the TCRdb D call of TRBD2. CDR3 length: 16 residues. Germline loops: CDR1 SGHVS, CDR2 FNYEAQ. This CDR3 reads CASSARTSGDQETQYF.

The rearrangement links TRBV20-1 to TRBJ2-5. CDR1 and CDR2 (germline): DFQATT, SNEGSKA (reference sequence). This CDR3 has 12 residues. This chain's CDR3 is CSAGDMKETQYF.

The V and J genes are TRBV29-1 and TRBJ2-2; TCRdb reports TRBD1, a call that lacks DNA to check it against. This CDR3 is built from 12 residues. The germline CDR1 and CDR2 sequences are SQVTM and ANQGSEA. CDR3 in amino acids: CSGTGNTGELFF.

The rearrangement uses TRBV5-6 and TRBJ1-2. Germline CDR1 reads SGHDT; CDR2 reads YYEEEE. The CDR3 runs 18 residues. CDR3 protein: CASSLGGYRPNGNYGYTF.

The gene calls are TRBV9 and TRBJ1-2. From germline, CDR1 is SGDLS and CDR2 YYNGEE. The CDR3 totals 15 residues. The CDR3 protein is CASRVRTVENYGYTF.

J is TRBJ2-2 and V is TRBV11-2. Germline CDR1 is SGHAT and CDR2 is FQNNGV. The CDR3 is 15 residues long. The CDR3 here is CASGLVGPNTGELFF.

The CDR3 is CASSPALGNIQYF. The chain carries TRBV12-3 or TRBV12-4 and TRBJ2-4; as DNA is missing, the TRBD2 call by TCRdb cannot be tested. CDR3 length: 13 amino acids.

This chain connects TRBV28 to TRBJ2-3; without DNA, the TCRdb call of TRBD1 cannot be checked. The CDR3 is 15 residues long. The germline gives CDR1 MDHEN, CDR2 SYDVKM. CDR3 sequence reads: CASSMPGQGTDTQYF. Together with reference TRBV28 and TRBJ2-3, the CDR3 gives the full variable domain: DVKVTQSSRYLVKRTGEKVFLECVQDMDHENMFWYRQDPGLGLRLIYFSYDVKMKEKGDIPEGYSVSREKKERFSLILESASTNQTSMYLCASSMPGQGTDTQYFGPGTRLTVL.

The chain has TRBV29-1 and TRBJ2-1; lacking DNA, the TRBD2 call made by TCRdb goes unchecked. This CDR3 contains 20 residues. Germline loops: CDR1 SQVTM, CDR2 ANQGSEA. The CDR3: CSVSHPETSGGAYSYNEQFF.

The CDR3 loop reads CASSEAELARSYNEQFF. The chain employs TRBV2 and TRBJ2-1; TCRdb names TRBD2, which stays unverified in the absence of DNA. The CDR3 consists of 17 residues. Germline V gene data show CDR1 as SNHLY and CDR2 as FYNNEI.

This rearrangement joins TRBV10-3 to TRBJ1-4. The CDR3 has 12 residues. The V gene's germline CDR1 is ENHRY and CDR2 SYGVKD. The CDR3 loop reads CAISEGSEKLFF.

The chain uses TRBV15 and TRBJ2-1; the TRBD2 assignment by TCRdb is unverifiable without DNA. CDR1 LNHNV and CDR2 YYDKDF come from the germline V gene (reference sequence). The CDR3 is 15 residues long. The CDR3 region is CATSILSPGDNEQFF.

The V call is TRBV7-9, the J call TRBJ2-7. In germline, CDR1 is SEHNR, CDR2 FQNEAQ (reference sequence). The CDR3 spans 11 residues. The chain's CDR3 is CASSLDYEQYF.